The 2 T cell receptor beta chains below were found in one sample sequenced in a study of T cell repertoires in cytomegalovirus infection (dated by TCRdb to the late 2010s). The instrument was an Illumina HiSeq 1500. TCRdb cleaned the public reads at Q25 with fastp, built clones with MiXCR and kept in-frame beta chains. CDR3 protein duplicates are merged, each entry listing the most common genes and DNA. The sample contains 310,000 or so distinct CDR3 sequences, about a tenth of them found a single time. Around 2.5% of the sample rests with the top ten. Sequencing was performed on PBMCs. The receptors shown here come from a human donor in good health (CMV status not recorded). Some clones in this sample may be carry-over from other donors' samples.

The DNA of the CDR3 is TGCGCCAGCAGTCAGTACAAAACAACTAATGAAAAACTGTTTTTT. This codes for CASSQYKTTNEKLFF. The chain couples TRBV23-1 to TRBJ1-4, with D unresolved. TRBV23-1 is labeled an ORF, and its function is uncertain. CDR3 length: 15 amino acids. Trimming stripped 3 bases from V and 0 bases from J, with 8 bases between.

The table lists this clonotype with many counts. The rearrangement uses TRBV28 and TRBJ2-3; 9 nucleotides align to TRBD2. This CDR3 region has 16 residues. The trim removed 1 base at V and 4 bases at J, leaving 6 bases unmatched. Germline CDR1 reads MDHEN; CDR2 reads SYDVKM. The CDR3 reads CASSLSAGGPSDTQYF. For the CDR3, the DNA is TGTGCCAGCAGTTTATCCGCGGGGGGGCCGTCAGATACGCAGTATTTT.